These 23 T cell receptor beta chains originate from one sample sequenced in a study of beta chain features in type 1 diabetes. The authors reverse transcribed all of the isolated RNA, so sequencing captured expressed TCRB transcripts. Clones were sequenced by immunoSEQ multiplex PCR, and TCRdb holds only the in-frame ones, with some missing. There are 250,000 or so clones in the sample; less than 35% occur only once, and approximately 4% lies in the top ten. Sequenced input: central memory CD4+ T cells from blood. These receptors all come from a man under 40 in good health.

The table lists this clone with a few counts. J is TRBJ2-4 and V is TRBV11-2; the D is unclear. With 0 bases removed from V and 1 base from J, the gap between germline ends came to 13 bases. Germline values: CDR1 SGHAT, CDR2 FQNNGV. The CDR3 consists of 17 residues. CDR3: CASSLDGLYEAKNIQYF. CDR3 nucleotides: TGTGCCAGCAGCTTAGATGGGCTATATGAGGCCAAAAACATTCAGTACTTC. Based on the CDR3 plus reference TRBV11-2 and TRBJ2-4, the full variable domain is EAGVAQSPRYKIIEKRQSVAFWCNPISGHATLYWYQQILGQGPKLLIQFQNNGVVDDSQLPKDRFSAERLKGVDSTLKIQPAKLEDSAVYLCASSLDGLYEAKNIQYFGAGTRLSVL.

This clone has only a few counts. The rearrangement joins TRBV7-2 to TRBJ2-6; the match to TRBD2 covers 11 bases. V trimming: 0 bases; J trimming: 4 bases; junction bases outside the gene matches: 8. CDR1 SGHTA and CDR2 FQGNSA come from the germline V gene. This CDR3 is 19 amino acids long. The CDR3 region is CASSLARLAGGLGANVLTF. The CDR3 DNA sequence: TGTGCCAGCAGCTTAGCGCGGCTAGCGGGAGGATTAGGGGCCAACGTCCTGACTTTC.

This clone was seen a handful of times. This sequence joins TRBV27 and TRBJ2-7, with D possibly being TRBD1 (5 bases). This CDR3 comprises 16 residues. Trimming shortened V by 6 bases and J by 5 bases, and 23 bases separated the two germline ends. The germline V gene encodes CDR1 MNHEY and CDR2 SMNVEV (reference sequence). CDR3 DNA sequence: TGTGCCAGCAGCCCCCCGAACAGGATAGCCAGGGACGAGCAGTACTTC. It translates to CASSPPNRIARDEQYF.

Notes on this clone: Other DNA sequences from this sample encode an identical CDR3 as well. The genes are TRBV6-5 and TRBJ2-7, with D perhaps TRBD2 (6 bases). V was clipped by 2 bases and J by 0 bases, with 8 bases between them. Per the germline V gene, CDR1 is MNHEY and CDR2 is SVGAGI. The CDR3 contains 14 residues. The CDR3 nucleotides are TGTGCCAGCAGTTACCAGCGGGCCTCCTACGAGCAGTACTTC. This encodes CASSYQRASYEQYF.

J is TRBJ2-5 and V is TRBV7-8; the D is unclear. Germline V gives CDR1 SGHVS, CDR2 FQNEAQ. The CDR3 runs 17 residues. V lost 5 bases and J 1 base, leaving 20 bases between the germline ends. CDR3 in DNA: TGTGCCAGCAGCCGCCGTGGGTCCCGATCCTTCCAAGAGACCCAGTACTTC. Translation gives CASSRRGSRSFQETQYF.

This clone has just a few counts. The chain couples TRBV30 to TRBJ2-2; no definite D call. This CDR3 is built from 13 residues. Trimming removed 4 bases at V and 4 bases at J, with 10 bases between. Germline lookup yields CDR1 GTSNPN and CDR2 SVGIG (reference sequence). The CDR3 sequence is CAWKCVGTGELFF. In nucleotides, the CDR3 is TGTGCCTGGAAGTGCGTGGGCACCGGGGAGCTGTTTTTT.

The chain combines TRBV7-7 with TRBJ2-5, with D possibly being TRBD2 (6 bases). The germline CDR1 and CDR2 sequences are SSHAT and FNYEAQ (reference sequence). CDR3 length: 14 amino acids. V lost 1 base to trimming and J lost 1 base, with 7 bases between them. CDR3 region: CASSLDSGQETQYF. CDR3 sequence (DNA): TGTGCCAGCAGCTTAGATAGCGGCCAAGAGACCCAGTACTTC.

This clone was seen only a few times. The chain joins TRBV7-2 to TRBJ2-5, with D maybe TRBD2 (5 bases). The CDR3 spans 14 residues. The ends were cut back, 5 bases at V and 5 bases at J, with 15 bases in the middle. Germline lookup yields CDR1 SGHTA and CDR2 FQGNSA. The CDR3, as DNA: TGTGCCAGCAGCGGGAGATCGGAGTTGGAGACCCAGTACTTC. Protein: CASSGRSELETQYF.

This clone is a singleton in its sample. V usage is TRBV30 and J usage is TRBJ1-2; perhaps TRBD1 as D (6 bases). The germline V and J ends were trimmed by 4 bases and 5 bases, with 17 bases remaining between them. The CDR3 covers 14 residues. Germline lookup yields CDR1 GTSNPN and CDR2 SVGIG (reference sequence). The CDR3 DNA reads as TGTGCCTGGACCACCCCCGGGGGCTGGTATGGCTACACCTTC. It is translated as CAWTTPGGWYGYTF.

The chain combines TRBV5-6 with TRBJ2-7; D is possibly TRBD2 (5 bases). CDR1 SGHDT and CDR2 YYEEEE come from the germline V gene. Between the trimmed V and J ends, which lost 4 bases and 7 bases, there was a span of 12 bases. This CDR3 is built from 12 residues. CDR3 in DNA: TGTGCCAGCAGCAGGGAAACGGGGGAGCAGTACTTC. Translated: CASSRETGEQYF. The full variable domain, its missing parts supplied by reference TRBV5-6 and TRBJ2-7, is DAGVTQSPTHLIKTRGQQVTLRCSPKSGHDTVSWYQQALGQGPQFIFQYYEEEERQRGNFPDRFSGHQFPNYSSELNVNALLLGDSALYLCASSRETGEQYFGPGTRLTVT.

The chain couples TRBV5-1 to TRBJ2-7; 7 nucleotides line up with TRBD1. The CDR3 consists of 11 residues. Germline assignment: CDR1 SGHRS and CDR2 YFSETQ. V lost 4 bases and J lost 7; bases outside the gene matches: 2. The CDR3 DNA reads as TGCGCCAGCAGCACGGACAGGGAGCAGTACTTC. This translates into CASSTDREQYF.

As for this clone: The sample holds other DNA sequences that translate to the same CDR3. The V call is TRBV13, the J call TRBJ1-6, with D possibly TRBD1 on 5 matching bases. Trimming cost V 4 bases and J 6 bases, with 10 bases left between them. Germline V lookup: CDR1 PRHDT, CDR2 FYEKMQ (reference sequence). The CDR3 is 14 residues long. The CDR3 sequence is CASSSGRANSPLHF. CDR3 bases: TGTGCCAGCAGCTCGGGACGGGCTAATTCACCCCTCCACTTT.

The V call is TRBV5-8, the J call TRBJ1-6; 8 bases match TRBD1. CDR1 and CDR2 (germline): SGHTS, YDEGEE. The CDR3 totals 16 residues. V lost 4 bases to trimming and J lost 7 bases; unmatched junction nucleotides: 10. The CDR3 sequence is CASSASRTGWNSPLHF. CDR3 bases: TGTGCCAGCAGCGCCTCCCGGACAGGGTGGAATTCACCCCTCCACTTT.

The chain is built from TRBV29-1 and TRBJ2-5; 9 nucleotides line up with TRBD2. After removal of 6 bases from V and 4 bases from J, the junction contained 15 bases not matched to a gene. The CDR3 is made up of 16 amino acids. Germline CDR1 SQVTM, CDR2 ANQGSEA. The CDR3 coding sequence is TGCAGCGTAGACCTGGGGGCGGGAGGGTCAGCAGAGACCCAGTACTTC. It translates to CSVDLGAGGSAETQYF. Variable domain in full (rest from reference TRBV29-1 and TRBJ2-5): SAVISQKPSRDICQRGTSLTIQCQVDSQVTMMFWYRQQPGQSLTLIATANQGSEATYESGFVIDKFPISRPNLTFSTLTVSNMSPEDSSIYLCSVDLGAGGSAETQYFGPGTRLLVL.

The CDR3 bases are TGTGCCAGCAGCCGGCCGACAGGGACCTTTCTCCCCCTCCACTTT. It specifies CASSRPTGTFLPLHF. V gene TRBV28 combines with J gene TRBJ1-6, with 7 bases matching TRBD1. This CDR3 is built from 15 residues. The V gene end was trimmed by 6 bases and the J gene end by 13 bases; junction bases not matched to a gene: 15. Per germline, CDR1 MDHEN and CDR2 SYDVKM.

The chain links TRBV6-1 to TRBJ2-7; TRBD1 matches 8 bases. The CDR3 covers 15 residues. Germline CDR1 reads MNHNS; CDR2 reads SASEGT. The ends lost 1 base at V and 2 bases at J; junction bases unmatched: 4. CDR3 DNA sequence: TGTGCCAGCAGTGAAGTAGGACAGGGTCCCTACGAGCAGTACTTC. Amino acids: CASSEVGQGPYEQYF.

The chain uses TRBV6-1 and TRBJ1-5; D ambiguous. Germline-derived CDR1 and CDR2 are MNHNS and SASEGT. This CDR3 has 15 residues. Trimming cost V 5 bases and J 3 bases, with 14 bases left between them. In nucleotides, the CDR3 is TGTGCCAGCAGTCCCTCGGGAGGTAACAATCAGCCCCAGCATTTT. Translated, it gives CASSPSGGNNQPQHF.

This sequence joins TRBV6-1 and TRBJ2-1; D uncertain. V shed 8 bases and J shed 4 bases, with 12 bases lying between them. This CDR3 region has 13 residues. Germline V lookup: CDR1 MNHNS, CDR2 SASEGT. This CDR3 is CASETSPYNEQFF. CDR3 nucleotides: TGTGCCAGCGAGACCTCCCCTTACAATGAGCAGTTCTTC.

This clone has just a few counts. V and J are TRBV19 and TRBJ2-5; D uncertain. With 4 bases removed from V and 5 bases from J, the gap between germline ends came to 23 bases. The CDR3 is 17 amino acids. Germline V gene sequence: CDR1 LNHDA, CDR2 SQIVND (reference sequence). As DNA, the CDR3 is TGTGCCAGTAGTAGTTCTGGCCTGCGGATGTCTATGGAGACCCAGTACTTC. This codes for CASSSSGLRMSMETQYF.

At least ten counts were recorded for this clone. The chain combines TRBV30 with TRBJ2-5; TRBD2 aligns across 7 bases. After removal of 2 bases from V and 5 bases from J, the junction contained 17 bases not matched to a gene. From germline, CDR1 is GTSNPN and CDR2 SVGIG (reference sequence). The CDR3 covers 17 residues. CDR3 in DNA: TGTGCCTGGAGTCTGGGTTCCCCAGGTCGGGGAGGGGAGACCCAGTACTTC. This codes for CAWSLGSPGRGGETQYF.

The gene calls are TRBV30 and TRBJ2-7; D perhaps matches TRBD1 (6 bases). The CDR3 loop spans 13 amino acids. The germline CDR1 and CDR2 sequences are GTSNPN and SVGIG (reference sequence). V was clipped by 4 bases and J by 5 bases, with 15 bases between them. CDR3 sequence reads: CAWKPPGQHEQYF. The CDR3 region has the DNA TGTGCCTGGAAACCGCCGGGACAACACGAGCAGTACTTC.

V gene TRBV2 combines with J gene TRBJ2-5, with D uncertain. The CDR3 loop spans 14 amino acids. Per germline, CDR1 SNHLY and CDR2 FYNNEI. The ends were cut back, 6 bases at V and 0 bases at J, with 11 bases in the middle. CDR3 residues: CASRDSRDQETQYF. DNA for the CDR3: TGTGCCAGCAGGGATAGTCGGGACCAAGAGACCCAGTACTTC.

J is TRBJ2-1 and V is TRBV4-3; D not certain. This CDR3 spans 13 amino acids. The V end lost 1 base, the J end lost 10 bases, and 11 bases lay between the germline ends. The germline CDR1 and CDR2 sequences are LGHNA and YSLEER. CDR3 coding DNA: TGCGCCAGCAGCCAAGGGCGCCTGGCAGAGCAGTTCTTC. Its protein is CASSQGRLAEQFF.